The next 21 T cell receptor beta chains were all read from a single sample in a study of human T cells and chemical hapten exposure. TCRdb analysed the RACE reads with MiXCR anew, one entry per CDR3 protein. The table has about 77,000 distinct CDR3 sequences, 14% seen once; the top ten hold more than 3.5%. As to time point: pre-sensitization, week 0. Indicated treatment: therapeutic diphenylcyclopropenone sensitization with weekly scalp DPC. Sequencing was performed on whole blood, taken in connection with sensitization to the hapten diphenylcyclopropenone (DPC). These receptors were collected from a woman aged 45-60 years with alopecia areata. Some clones in this sample may be carry-over from other donors' samples.

There are a few counts of this clonotype. The chain couples TRBV29-1 to TRBJ2-5; D unresolved. The length of the CDR3 is 11 residues. V was clipped by 4 bases and J by 1 base, with 4 bases between them. CDR1 is SQVTM and CDR2 is ANQGSEA in the germline V gene. CDR3 region: CSVVGQETQYF. DNA for the CDR3: TGCAGCGTTGTTGGCCAAGAGACCCAGTACTTC.

This rearrangement joins TRBV15 to TRBJ2-4; D not resolved. The V and J ends lost 0 bases and 3 bases respectively, with 12 bases between them. The germline V gene has CDR1 LNHNV and CDR2 YYDKDF (reference sequence). CDR3 length: 16 amino acids. CDR3 in DNA: TGTGCCACCAGCAGAGATAATTGGGGTAGCAAAAACATTCAGTACTTC. Translating it yields CATSRDNWGSKNIQYF.

The chain joins TRBV29-1 to TRBJ2-2; 7 bases map to TRBD2. This CDR3 comprises 15 residues. The junction had 9 bases not matched to a gene; V was cut back by 7 bases and J by 1 base. Germline-derived CDR1 and CDR2 are SQVTM and ANQGSEA. CDR3 DNA sequence: TGCAGCGCGGCTAGCGGATGGGAGAACACCGGGGAGCTGTTTTTT. This sequence encodes CSAASGWENTGELFF.

V gene TRBV12-5 combines with J gene TRBJ2-2, with 10 positions matching TRBD2. V lost 4 bases, J lost 3 bases, and 14 bases stayed unmatched. Germline assignment: CDR1 LGHNT and CDR2 FRNRAP. The CDR3 spans 19 residues. The CDR3 here is CASGYLPPPSGRYTGELFF. In DNA form, the CDR3 reads TGTGCTAGTGGTTACCTGCCGCCTCCTAGCGGGAGATACACCGGGGAGCTGTTTTTT. The full variable domain, in which reference TRBV12-5 and TRBJ2-2 provide the parts outside the CDR3, is DARVTQTPRHKVTEMGQEVTMRCQPILGHNTVFWYRQTMMQGLELLAYFRNRAPLDDSGMPKDRFSAEMPDATLATLKIQPSEPRDSAVYFCASGYLPPPSGRYTGELFFGEGSRLTVL.

This clonotype was counted at least ten times. The chain uses TRBV7-2 and TRBJ2-7; 7 positions match TRBD2. CDR3 size: 18 residues. Looked up from germline, CDR1 is SGHTA and CDR2 is FQGNSA. V trimming: 3 bases; J trimming: 3 bases; junction bases outside the gene matches: 17. The CDR3 coding sequence is TGTGCCAGCAGCTTGCGGACCGGGGGAGGGACTACCAACTACGAGCAGTACTTC. Amino acids: CASSLRTGGGTTNYEQYF.

The CDR3: CASSPLGRSATNEKLFF. The DNA for the CDR3 is TGTGCCAGCTCACCACTGGGACGTTCTGCAACTAATGAAAAACTGTTTTTT. The chain is built from TRBV18 and TRBJ1-4; D may be TRBD1 (5 bases). Trimming shortened V by 1 base and J by 0 bases, and 12 bases separated the two germline ends. Germline CDR1 reads KGHSH; CDR2 reads LQKENI. The CDR3 covers 17 residues.

The chain has TRBV19 and TRBJ1-6; D is unresolved. The germline V and J ends were trimmed by 3 bases and 5 bases, with 11 bases remaining between them. CDR1 and CDR2 (germline): LNHDA, SQIVND (reference sequence). This CDR3 has 15 amino acids. The CDR3 here is CASSMPRRHNSPLHF. CDR3 sequence (DNA): TGTGCCAGTAGTATGCCGAGACGGCATAATTCACCCCTCCACTTT.

In the case of this clonotype: This could be a read error, since a much larger clone is one nucleotide away. The chain joins TRBV3-1 to TRBJ2-3; no clear D gene. This CDR3 comprises 15 residues. Germline V gives CDR1 LGHDT, CDR2 YNNKEL (reference sequence). The DNA of the CDR3 is TGTGCCAACAGCATGGACGGGCGTAGAATAGATACGCAGTATTTT. This gives the protein CANSMDGRRIDTQYF.

A few counts support this clonotype. V gene TRBV30 combines with J gene TRBJ2-1; TRBD2 matches 10 bases. Germline CDR1 GTSNPN, CDR2 SVGIG (reference sequence). Trimming at V came to 0 bases and at J to 9 bases, leaving 14 bases not matched to a gene. This CDR3 has 17 amino acids. CDR3 DNA sequence: TGTGCCTGGAGTGTACTTCTAGCGGGAGACCTAGAGGGTGAGCAGTTCTTC. Its protein is CAWSVLLAGDLEGEQFF. The full variable domain, its missing parts supplied by reference TRBV30 and TRBJ2-1, is SQTIHQWPATLVQPVGSPLSLECTVEGTSNPNLYWYRQAAGRGLQLLFYSVGIGQISSEVPQNLSASRPQDRQFILSSKKLLLSDSGFYLCAWSVLLAGDLEGEQFFGPGTRLTVL.

This clonotype has just a few counts. The rearrangement links TRBV7-2 to TRBJ1-2; tentatively, D is TRBD1 (6 bases). The CDR3 extends over 15 amino acids. The ends were cut back, 7 bases at V and 1 base at J, with 16 bases in the middle. In germline, CDR1 is SGHTA, CDR2 FQGNSA. The chain's CDR3 is CASTLTQGLNYGYTF. The CDR3 nucleotides read TGTGCCAGCACCCTGACCCAGGGGCTTAACTATGGCTACACCTTC.

The chain links TRBV20-1 to TRBJ1-4; 7 bases agree with TRBD1. CDR3 size: 15 residues. The V gene end was trimmed by 1 base and the J gene end by 6 bases; junction bases not matched to a gene: 8. Per the germline V gene, CDR1 is DFQATT and CDR2 is SNEGSKA (reference sequence). In DNA form, the CDR3 reads TGCAGTGCTAGAGGAGAGGACAGGACGGATGAAAAACTGTTTTTT. Translating gives CSARGEDRTDEKLFF.

The CDR3 sequence is CATSDLGAYNEQFF. The CDR3, as DNA: TGTGCCACCAGTGATTTGGGGGCCTACAATGAGCAGTTCTTC. This chain links TRBV24-1 with TRBJ2-1; D is uncertain. V shed 0 bases and J shed 2 bases, with 4 bases lying between them. The CDR3 length is 14 residues. Germline CDR1 KGHDR, CDR2 SFDVKD.

This clonotype was recorded at least ten times. The germline gene is not matched at one end of the junction; a read error may be the cause. The V gene is TRBV5-1, the J gene TRBJ1-2; D is unresolved. From germline, CDR1 is SGHRS and CDR2 YFSETQ. The CDR3 is 14 residues long. The CDR3 nucleotides read TGTGCCAGCAGCTTAGGTACAGCTAACTATGGCTACACCTTC. Its protein is CASSLGTANYGYTF.

This clonotype was detected only a few times. V and J are TRBV11-2 and TRBJ2-4; D possibly matches TRBD1 or TRBD2 (7 bases each). CDR1 and CDR2 from the germline V gene are SGHAT and FQNNGV. V was trimmed by 4 bases and J by 9 bases, leaving 13 bases between them. There are 13 residues in the CDR3. CDR3 coding DNA: TGTGCCAGCAGCTCGACAGGGAGGGTCATTCAGTACTTC. Translated, it gives CASSSTGRVIQYF.

This clonotype was counted only a few times. This chain links TRBV7-2 with TRBJ1-3, with a possible D match to TRBD1 (5 bases). The length of the CDR3 is 16 residues. CDR1 is SGHTA, CDR2 FQGNSA, per germline. V lost 5 bases and J 0 bases, leaving 14 bases between the germline ends. CDR3 nucleotides: TGTGCCAGCAGCACCGGGACTACGCTCTCTGGAAACACCATATATTTT. Its protein is CASSTGTTLSGNTIYF.

There are a few counts of this clonotype. The rearrangement links TRBV28 to TRBJ2-5, with 7 bases identical to TRBD2. Germline loops: CDR1 MDHEN, CDR2 SYDVKM. The CDR3 is 15 amino acids. The V gene end was trimmed by 6 bases and the J gene end by 5 bases; junction bases not matched to a gene: 12. The CDR3 DNA follows: TGTGCCAGCAGACTGGGACCGATGGGAGGGGAGACCCAGTACTTC. This gives the protein CASRLGPMGGETQYF.

This chain uses TRBV7-9 with TRBJ2-5; 7 positions match TRBD2. This CDR3 region has 14 residues. Trimming cost V 4 bases and J 5 bases; bases outside gene matches: 7. Germline-derived CDR1 and CDR2 are SEHNR and FQNEAQ (reference sequence). CDR3 residues: CASSSDAGVETQYF. Here the CDR3 DNA reads TGTGCCAGCAGCTCCGACGCGGGAGTTGAGACCCAGTACTTC.

This clonotype was seen more than once but under ten times. The chain combines TRBV5-4 with TRBJ2-7; D unresolved. The CDR3 has 13 amino acids. Germline loops: CDR1 SGHNT, CDR2 YYREEE (reference sequence). V dropped 4 bases and J dropped 0 bases, with 8 bases sitting between them. The CDR3 coding sequence is TGTGCCAGCAGCGGAGAAAGCTCCTACGAGCAGTACTTC. Translation gives CASSGESSYEQYF.

This clonotype has ten or more counts. The V call is TRBV20-1, the J call TRBJ2-3; D is unclear. The CDR3 has 17 amino acids. CDR1 DFQATT and CDR2 SNEGSKA come from the germline V gene (reference sequence). V shed 2 bases and J shed 0 bases, with 18 bases lying between them. CDR3 nucleotides: TGCAGTGCTAGACGAGAGGTCGCCATATCTAGCACAGATACGCAGTATTTT. It specifies CSARREVAISSTDTQYF.

The chain carries TRBV29-1 and TRBJ1-6; tentatively, D is TRBD1 (5 bases). CDR3 size: 14 residues. V lost 7 bases to trimming and J lost 7 bases, with 17 bases between them. CDR1 SQVTM and CDR2 ANQGSEA come from the germline V gene. CDR3 DNA sequence: TGCAGCGCAAGTATTGGACACGGGAATTCACCCCTCCACTTT. Amino acid sequence: CSASIGHGNSPLHF.

The chain couples TRBV6-4 to TRBJ2-1; perhaps TRBD1 as D (6 bases). Trimming took off 4 bases at V and 5 bases at J, with 15 bases between the two ends. The CDR3 runs 15 residues. Germline-derived CDR1 and CDR2 are MRHNA and SNTAGT. The CDR3 bases are TGTGCCAGCAGTGCAAGGTGGGGGCAAAACAATGAGCAGTTCTTC. It codes for CASSARWGQNNEQFF.